This T cell receptor (beta chain) is drawn from a study of cytomegalovirus exposure and HLA in healthy donors. Overall study results and limits: Later genetic work tied a missense DCLRE1C variant to beta-chain V and J trimming. In a later analysis, several top co-occurrence clusters appeared linked to parvovirus B19, influenza, CMV and Epstein-Barr virus. Prior analysis indicated that the majority of TCR beta V segments exhibited productivity approximately 90% or approximately 30% of the time.

The germline CDR1 and CDR2 sequences are GTSNPN and SVGIG (reference sequence). The germline V and J ends were trimmed by 3 bases and 7 bases, with 12 bases remaining between them. The CDR3 is 12 residues long. PCR primers comprised 60 Vbeta and 13 Jbeta primers. TCRdb's copy holds only in-frame clones and misses some; the assay was immunoSEQ multiplex PCR. The sample has approximately 140,000 clones; more than 75% are singletons. About this clone itself: Its antigen is still unknown.

The sequencing input was PBMCs. V and J are TRBV30 and TRBJ2-5; D possibly corresponds to TRBD1 (5 bases). The sequence came from a female donor in good health and CMV-seronegative. As DNA, the CDR3 is TGTGCCTGGAGCAGGGCTTGGGGGACCCAGTACTTC. Residues: CAWSRAWGTQYF.